These 8 T cell receptor beta chains were sequenced from one sample in a study of response to subunit inactivated influenza vaccine. TCRdb reprocessed the RT-PCR reads with MiXCR, giving one entry per CDR3 protein. The sample gives roughly 160,000 distinct CDR3 sequences, around a tenth of which show up once; about a third is in the top ten. The sequencing used CD8+ T cells sorted from PBMCs, collected roughly 24 months after vaccination. These receptors were obtained from a man between 50 and 70 years old who received an inactivated influenza vaccine.

This clonotype was seen more than once but under ten times. The chain joins TRBV19 to TRBJ2-5; D might be TRBD1 or TRBD2, each matching 5 bases. Looked up from germline, CDR1 is LNHDA and CDR2 is SQIVND (reference sequence). V lost 9 bases and J lost 2, with 13 bases in between. This CDR3 comprises 13 residues. CDR3 bases: TGTGCCAGCTCGGGGCCGATACAAGAGACCCAGTACTTC. It yields the protein CASSGPIQETQYF. The full variable domain, rest sourced from reference TRBV19 and TRBJ2-5, is DGGITQSPKYLFRKEGQNVTLSCEQNLNHDAMYWYRQDPGQGLRLIYYSQIVNDFQKGDIAEGYSVSREKKESFPLTVTSAQKNPTAFYLCASSGPIQETQYFGPGTRLLVL.

The genes are TRBV7-6 and TRBJ2-6; TRBD1 or TRBD2 may be the D gene (5 bases each). The CDR3 extends over 14 amino acids. CDR1 is SGHVS, CDR2 FNYEAQ, per germline. With 3 bases removed from V and 2 bases from J, the gap between germline ends came to 5 bases. The CDR3 region has the DNA TGTGCCAGCAGCTTGGGGGCTGGGGCCAACGTCCTGACTTTC. Translated: CASSLGAGANVLTF. The full variable domain, completed using reference TRBV7-6 and TRBJ2-6, is GAGVSQSPRYKVTKRGQDVALRCDPISGHVSLYWYRQALGQGPEFLTYFNYEAQQDKSGLPNDRFSAERPEGSISTLTIQRTEQRDSAMYRCASSLGAGANVLTFGAGSRLTVL.

This clonotype has only a few counts. The V and J genes are TRBV19 and TRBJ2-1; TRBD2 agrees at 13 bases. Germline CDR1 LNHDA, CDR2 SQIVND (reference sequence). The CDR3 extends over 16 amino acids. Trimming took 5 bases from V and 4 from J; bases not matched to a gene: 5. Here the CDR3 DNA reads TGTGCCAGTAGTCTTAGGACTAGCGGGAGTTACAATGAGCAGTTCTTC. As protein: CASSLRTSGSYNEQFF. The full variable domain, in which reference TRBV19 and TRBJ2-1 provide the parts outside the CDR3, is DGGITQSPKYLFRKEGQNVTLSCEQNLNHDAMYWYRQDPGQGLRLIYYSQIVNDFQKGDIAEGYSVSREKKESFPLTVTSAQKNPTAFYLCASSLRTSGSYNEQFFGPGTRLTVL.

This clonotype was detected a few times. V is TRBV9 and J is TRBJ2-1; D ambiguous. V lost 0 bases and J lost 6, with 10 bases in between. CDR1 and CDR2 from the germline V gene are SGDLS and YYNGEE. The CDR3 consists of 14 residues. This CDR3 reads CASSVDDASNEQFF. As DNA, the CDR3 is TGTGCCAGCAGCGTAGACGACGCCAGCAATGAGCAGTTCTTC.

This clonotype was seen only a few times. The chain combines TRBV7-7 with TRBJ2-3; no firm D call. Trimming left V 2 bases short and J 6 bases short, with 15 bases between. Germline values: CDR1 SSHAT, CDR2 FNYEAQ (reference sequence). The CDR3 length is 15 residues. CDR3 in amino acids: CASSLSQSAADTQYF. The CDR3 DNA sequence: TGTGCCAGCAGCTTAAGTCAAAGCGCAGCTGATACGCAGTATTTT.

This clonotype has a handful of counts. The CDR3 DNA sequence: TGTGCCAGTAGTATCGGGGACATCGAAGCTTTCTTT. Its translation is CASSIGDIEAFF. This chain joins TRBV19 and TRBJ1-1, with D possibly being TRBD1 (6 bases). Trimming cost V 3 bases and J 8 bases, with 10 bases left between them. Per the germline V gene, CDR1 is LNHDA and CDR2 is SQIVND (reference sequence). CDR3 length: 12 residues. Full variable domain (missing parts from reference TRBV19 and TRBJ1-1): DGGITQSPKYLFRKEGQNVTLSCEQNLNHDAMYWYRQDPGQGLRLIYYSQIVNDFQKGDIAEGYSVSREKKESFPLTVTSAQKNPTAFYLCASSIGDIEAFFGQGTRLTVV.

This clonotype was seen more than once but under ten times. V usage is TRBV12-3 or TRBV12-4 and J usage is TRBJ2-3; perhaps D is TRBD1 or TRBD2 (6 bases each). V was clipped by 4 bases and J by 2 bases, with 13 bases between them. The CDR3 sequence is 15 residues long. The CDR3 nucleotides are TGTGCCAGCAGTTCTCGACAGGACTACACAGATACGCAGTATTTT. Translated, it gives CASSSRQDYTDTQYF.

This clonotype was counted many times. This chain connects TRBV4-3 to TRBJ2-6, with TRBD1 matching over 7 bases. Germline V gene lookup returns CDR1 LGHNA and CDR2 YSLEER. The CDR3 runs to 18 residues. V shed 1 base and J 0 bases; nucleotides not matched to a gene: 6. CDR3 loop: CASSQGGTESSGANVLTF. The CDR3 bases are TGCGCCAGCAGCCAAGGGGGGACAGAAAGCTCTGGGGCCAACGTCCTGACTTTC.